These T cell receptor beta chains were read from a single sample in a study of CD8+CD57+ T cells in acquired aplastic anemia. A single record per CDR3 protein comes from TCRdb applying MiXCR to the reads. The sample has roughly 150,000 distinct CDR3 sequences, approximately 44% seen once. Sequencing was performed on sorted CD4+, CD8+, or CD8+CD57+ T cells (not recorded which) from PBMCs. The receptors were gathered from a human donor in good health. CDR3s include the opening cysteine and the closing phenylalanine or tryptophan. Fields, in order: J gene, clone size, V gene, D gene, CDR3 DNA, CDR3 protein. The D gene is left open where the match is weak. Some rows mark clone size as missing; the rest say once, few, many or name a class of expanded clone.

J gene: TRBJ2-5; clone size: .; V gene: TRBV5-4; D gene: .; CDR3 DNA: TGTGCCAGCAGCTTGGAACTGTTGGAGACCCAGTACTTC; CDR3 protein: CASSLELLETQYF
J gene: TRBJ2-7; clone size: many; V gene: TRBV9; D gene: TRBD2; CDR3 DNA: TGTGCCAGCAGCGTAGGTGGCGGGAGGGCCGGATTTTACGAGCAGTACTTC; CDR3 protein: CASSVGGGRAGFYEQYF
J gene: TRBJ1-2; clone size: .; V gene: TRBV2; D gene: TRBD1; CDR3 DNA: TGTGCCAGCAGTCTCTACCGAGGACAGGTCGGGAACTATGGCTACACCTTC; CDR3 protein: CASSLYRGQVGNYGYTF
J gene: TRBJ1-5; clone size: many; V gene: TRBV7-8; D gene: TRBD1; CDR3 DNA: TGTGCCAGCAGCTCAAGACAGGGTCTGCTGCCCCAGCATTTT; CDR3 protein: CASSSRQGLLPQHF
J gene: TRBJ2-5; clone size: .; V gene: TRBV3-1; D gene: .; CDR3 DNA: TGTGCCAGCAGCCAAATCAGGGGAAACCAAGAGACCCAGTACTTC; CDR3 protein: CASSQIRGNQETQYF
J gene: TRBJ2-7; clone size: few; V gene: TRBV10-3; D gene: TRBD1; CDR3 DNA: TGTGCCATCGCACAGGGGTCAGGCGAGCAGTACTTC; CDR3 protein: CAIAQGSGEQYF
J gene: TRBJ2-1; clone size: many; V gene: TRBV6-1; D gene: .; CDR3 DNA: TGTGCCAGCAGGTTAGGGATTTTGGGTGGTAATGAGCAGTTCTTC; CDR3 protein: CASRLGILGGNEQFF
J gene: TRBJ1-6; clone size: few; V gene: TRBV20-1; D gene: .; CDR3 DNA: TGCAGTGCTAGTCTCCCTGATTCACCCCTCCACTTT; CDR3 protein: CSASLPDSPLHF
J gene: TRBJ1-1; clone size: many; V gene: TRBV9; D gene: .; CDR3 DNA: TGTGCCAGCAGCGTAGCCAGCGGTTTGGTGAACACTGAAGCTTTCTTT; CDR3 protein: CASSVASGLVNTEAFF
J gene: TRBJ2-3; clone size: many; V gene: TRBV20-1; D gene: TRBD2; CDR3 DNA: TGCAGTGCTATTATACTAGCGCCTAGCACAGATACGCAGTATTTT; CDR3 protein: CSAIILAPSTDTQYF
J gene: TRBJ2-7; clone size: many; V gene: TRBV6-1; D gene: .; CDR3 DNA: TGTGCCAGCAGTGAATGGACGTCTAACGAGCAGTACTTC; CDR3 protein: CASSEWTSNEQYF
J gene: TRBJ2-7; clone size: many; V gene: TRBV5-5; D gene: .; CDR3 DNA: TGTGCCAGCAGCTTGTACGGGGTTCCCTACGAGCAGTACTTC; CDR3 protein: CASSLYGVPYEQYF
J gene: TRBJ2-7; clone size: many; V gene: TRBV20-1; D gene: TRBD2; CDR3 DNA: TGCAGTGCTAGTCTAGCGGGAGCTACTTTCATCTCCTACGAGCAGTACTTC; CDR3 protein: CSASLAGATFISYEQYF
J gene: TRBJ2-2; clone size: many; V gene: TRBV20-1; D gene: TRBD2; CDR3 DNA: TGCAGTGCTAGAGGTTTACCGGGACTAGCATTGGGCGGGGAGCTGTTTTTT; CDR3 protein: CSARGLPGLALGGELFF
J gene: TRBJ2-5; clone size: many; V gene: TRBV7-9; D gene: .; CDR3 DNA: TGTGCCAGCAGCTGGGGGAGCGGGTTGGACGGGGAGACCCAGTACTTC; CDR3 protein: CASSWGSGLDGETQYF
J gene: TRBJ2-7; clone size: many; V gene: TRBV20-1; D gene: TRBD2; CDR3 DNA: TGCAGTGCTAGAGATAGAACTAGCGGGAGCCTCGGCGAGCAGTACTTC; CDR3 protein: CSARDRTSGSLGEQYF
J gene: TRBJ2-2; clone size: many; V gene: TRBV5-4; D gene: .; CDR3 DNA: TGTGCCAGCAGCGGACAGAGGACCGGGGAGCTGTTTTTT; CDR3 protein: CASSGQRTGELFF
J gene: TRBJ1-5; clone size: many; V gene: TRBV11-2; D gene: .; CDR3 DNA: TGTGCCAGCAGCCCGGACGGCCTGCGCAATCAGCCCCAGCATTTT; CDR3 protein: CASSPDGLRNQPQHF
J gene: TRBJ2-1; clone size: many; V gene: TRBV19; D gene: TRBD2; CDR3 DNA: TGTGCCAGTAGTCGAGCTAGCGGGAGGAGCAATGAGCAGTTCTTC; CDR3 protein: CASSRASGRSNEQFF
J gene: TRBJ2-5; clone size: .; V gene: TRBV2; D gene: TRBD1; CDR3 DNA: TGTGCCAGCAGTGAAGACAGGGGGCTTGGAGAGACCCAGTACTTC; CDR3 protein: CASSEDRGLGETQYF
J gene: TRBJ2-1; clone size: .; V gene: TRBV6-5; D gene: .; CDR3 DNA: TGTGCCAGCAGGTACATTGATAGCTCCTACAATGAGCAGTTCTTC; CDR3 protein: CASRYIDSSYNEQFF
J gene: TRBJ2-1; clone size: many; V gene: TRBV9; D gene: TRBD1; CDR3 DNA: TGTGCCAGCAGCGTGGAGGGACAGGGTTCCTACAATGAGCAGTTCTTC; CDR3 protein: CASSVEGQGSYNEQFF
J gene: TRBJ2-3; clone size: .; V gene: TRBV3-1; D gene: .; CDR3 DNA: TGTGCCAGCAGCCAAGATATGACACTCTCGCAGTATTTT; CDR3 protein: CASSQDMTLSQYF
J gene: TRBJ2-7; clone size: many; V gene: TRBV11-2; D gene: TRBD2; CDR3 DNA: TGTGCCAGCAGCTCGGGACTAGCGGGGAGGAACACCTTCTACGAGCAGTACTTC; CDR3 protein: CASSSGLAGRNTFYEQYF
J gene: TRBJ1-1; clone size: many; V gene: TRBV6-5; D gene: .; CDR3 DNA: TGTGCCAGCACCCCTCTGGGTAGGAACACTGAAGCTTTCTTT; CDR3 protein: CASTPLGRNTEAFF
J gene: TRBJ1-5; clone size: many; V gene: TRBV5-6; D gene: .; CDR3 DNA: TGTGCCAGCAGCTTGGGAAGTTATCCCCAGCATTTT; CDR3 protein: CASSLGSYPQHF
J gene: TRBJ2-5; clone size: .; V gene: TRBV24-1; D gene: TRBD1; CDR3 DNA: TGTGCCACCGAATCGGCCGGACAGGGTTATCAGACCCAGTACTTC; CDR3 protein: CATESAGQGYQTQYF
J gene: TRBJ2-5; clone size: .; V gene: TRBV9; D gene: .; CDR3 DNA: TGTGCCAGCAGCGCCATGGATGAGGGGCTAGAGACCCAGTACTTC; CDR3 protein: CASSAMDEGLETQYF
J gene: TRBJ1-3; clone size: many; V gene: TRBV10-1; D gene: .; CDR3 DNA: TGCGCCAGCAGTGAGTTCCAATGTCCCCTTCTCTCTGGAAACACCATATATTTT; CDR3 protein: CASSEFQCPLLSGNTIYF
J gene: TRBJ2-3; clone size: many; V gene: TRBV12-3/TRBV12-4; D gene: TRBD2; CDR3 DNA: TGTGCCAGCAGGACCACCTTAGGACTAGCGGGAGCTAGCACAGATACGCAGTATTTT; CDR3 protein: CASRTTLGLAGASTDTQYF
J gene: TRBJ2-3; clone size: .; V gene: TRBV24-1; D gene: .; CDR3 DNA: TGTGCCACCAGTGAGGCAGATACGCAGTATTTT; CDR3 protein: CATSEADTQYF
J gene: TRBJ2-3; clone size: .; V gene: TRBV7-9; D gene: .; CDR3 DNA: TGTGCCAGCAGTTTAATTTCTCCAGATACGCAGTATTTT; CDR3 protein: CASSLISPDTQYF
J gene: TRBJ2-1; clone size: .; V gene: TRBV19; D gene: .; CDR3 DNA: TGTGCCAGTAGTATCCGGAACCGCTACAATGAGCAGTTCTTC; CDR3 protein: CASSIRNRYNEQFF
J gene: TRBJ1-2; clone size: .; V gene: TRBV6-5; D gene: .; CDR3 DNA: TGTGCCAGCAGTTATCAGGGCAGGAGCTATGGCTACACCTTC; CDR3 protein: CASSYQGRSYGYTF